These 13 T cell receptor beta chains originate from one sample sequenced in a study of blood T cell repertoires in COVID-19. Generated by immunoSEQ multiplex PCR, the TCRdb table keeps only in-frame clones and is missing some. The sample holds 150,000 to 200,000 clones, roughly 90% seen once. Sample: peripheral blood. The receptor set was obtained from a man younger than 35 with COVID-19, enrolled during active disease.

The rearrangement uses TRBV24-1 and TRBJ2-2; D is perhaps TRBD2 (6 bases). CDR1 KGHDR and CDR2 SFDVKD come from the germline V gene. There are 15 residues in the CDR3. Trimming shortened V by 3 bases and J by 10 bases, and 17 bases separated the two germline ends. In nucleotides, the CDR3 is TGTGCCACCAGTGATCGTGGGACTTCACGGGAGGAGCTGTTTTTT. It codes for CATSDRGTSREELFF.

CDR3 amino acids: CASSLGGGPYEQYF. CDR3 bases: TGTGCCAGCAGCCTAGGGGGCGGCCCCTACGAGCAGTACTTC. The rearrangement links TRBV7-2 to TRBJ2-7; TRBD1 agrees at 7 bases. CDR1 and CDR2 (germline): SGHTA, FQGNSA. CDR3 length: 14 residues. V lost 5 bases, J lost 2 bases, and 6 bases stayed unmatched.

The chain recombines TRBV5-4 with TRBJ2-7; the match to TRBD1 covers 8 bases. CDR3 length equals 14 residues. Germline loops: CDR1 SGHNT, CDR2 YYREEE (reference sequence). V trimming: 2 bases; J trimming: 5 bases; junction bases outside the gene matches: 6. The CDR3 DNA follows: TGTGCCAGCAGCTTAACGACAGGGGACGACGAGCAGTACTTC. Amino acid sequence: CASSLTTGDDEQYF.

The V call is TRBV13, the J call TRBJ1-1, with D perhaps TRBD1 (6 bases). Germline CDR1 is PRHDT and CDR2 is FYEKMQ (reference sequence). The V and J ends lost 5 bases and 0 bases respectively, with 16 bases between them. The CDR3 covers 16 residues. In DNA, the CDR3 is TGTGCCAGCAGCATAACAGGGTGGGGATTGAACACTGAAGCTTTCTTT. It specifies CASSITGWGLNTEAFF.

V gene TRBV13 combines with J gene TRBJ2-7, with 9 bases lining up with TRBD2. The CDR3 runs to 18 residues. V shed 5 bases, J shed 6 bases, and the junction held 20 bases outside the gene matches. Germline V gene data show CDR1 as PRHDT and CDR2 as FYEKMQ (reference sequence). CDR3 nucleotides: TGTGCCAGCAGCGCCCACGACCACTTAGCGGGAGAATCGGGCGAGCAGTACTTC. This encodes CASSAHDHLAGESGEQYF.

Here the CDR3 DNA reads TGTGCCAGTAGTATACGGAGAGGGAGGTCCTACAATGAGCAGTTCTTC. Translation gives CASSIRRGRSYNEQFF. V is TRBV19 and J is TRBJ2-1, with a tentative D call TRBD2 (6 bases). V was cut by 2 bases and J by 1 base, with 12 bases left in between. The CDR3 totals 16 residues. Germline V gene lookup returns CDR1 LNHDA and CDR2 SQIVND (reference sequence).

This chain uses TRBV24-1 with TRBJ2-1; D is perhaps TRBD1 (5 bases). Germline assignment: CDR1 KGHDR and CDR2 SFDVKD. This CDR3 has 16 amino acids. Trimming took off 2 bases at V and 7 bases at J, with 17 bases between the two ends. The CDR3, as DNA: TGTGCCACCAGTGATTCCCCGGGCAGGGTCGGTAATGAGCAGTTCTTC. Its translation is CATSDSPGRVGNEQFF.

This clone was detected only a few times. The chain recombines TRBV7-9 with TRBJ1-5; 9 bases map to TRBD1. V trimming: 5 bases; J trimming: 7 bases; junction bases outside the gene matches: 9. The CDR3 contains 15 residues. The germline V gene encodes CDR1 SEHNR and CDR2 FQNEAQ (reference sequence). For the CDR3, the DNA is TGTGCCAGCAGCGCCGGGACAGGGAATACGCAGCCCCAGCATTTT. It is translated as CASSAGTGNTQPQHF.

V gene TRBV11-2 combines with J gene TRBJ2-7; D call uncertain. The CDR3 loop spans 14 amino acids. Deletions cut 0 bases from V and 6 bases from J, with 12 bases between. Germline CDR1 reads SGHAT; CDR2 reads FQNNGV. CDR3 sequence (DNA): TGTGCCAGCAGCTTAGAGCTGCAGGTTGTCGAGCAGTACTTC. Translation: CASSLELQVVEQYF.

The V gene is TRBV7-9, the J gene TRBJ2-1; tentative D call: TRBD2 (6 bases). Germline assignment: CDR1 SEHNR and CDR2 FQNEAQ (reference sequence). V shed 2 bases and J shed 4 bases, with 6 bases lying between them. This CDR3 has 13 amino acids. The CDR3 nucleotides are TGTGCCAGCAGCTTACTAGCGTACAATGAGCAGTTCTTC. Encoded protein: CASSLLAYNEQFF.

The chain has TRBV5-5 and TRBJ2-5, with 8 nucleotides matching TRBD1. This CDR3 has 19 amino acids. J gave up 3 bases and V 2 bases, and 18 bases lay outside the gene matches. Germline-derived CDR1 and CDR2 are SGHKS and YYEKEE (reference sequence). The CDR3 sequence: CASSLVWPYSQGAEETQYF. DNA for the CDR3: TGTGCCAGCAGCTTAGTATGGCCATATTCTCAGGGGGCAGAAGAGACCCAGTACTTC.

A single count supports this clone. The chain carries TRBV27 and TRBJ2-1; D perhaps matches TRBD2 (6 bases). V was clipped by 6 bases and J by 8 bases, with 23 bases between them. Germline CDR1 is MNHEY and CDR2 is SMNVEV (reference sequence). CDR3 length equals 16 residues. CDR3 in amino acids: CASSWDGDLIRDEQFF. The DNA of the CDR3 is TGTGCCAGCAGCTGGGACGGGGACTTAATTCGGGATGAGCAGTTCTTC.

Only a few counts were recorded for this clone. The chain has TRBV4-2 and TRBJ1-4; 9 nucleotides align to TRBD1. CDR3 length: 16 amino acids. Germline CDR1 LGHNA, CDR2 YNFKEQ. Unmatched junction bases numbered 10, after V lost 3 bases and J lost 8 bases. CDR3 protein: CASSQFPGQGGEKLFF. In DNA, the CDR3 is TGTGCCAGCAGCCAGTTTCCGGGACAGGGAGGGGAAAAACTGTTTTTT.